A single sample gave rise to the 17 T cell receptor beta chains below, sequenced in a study of OX40 agonist ivuxolimab in advanced cancers. Generated by immunoSEQ multiplex PCR, the TCRdb table keeps only in-frame clones and is missing some. The data hold around 51,000 clones, with around 82% observed a single time. This material consisted of CD4+ or CD8+ T cells sorted from blood, taken in a trial of the OX40 agonist ivuxolimab. These TCRs come from an adult with an advanced solid tumor such as melanoma, head and neck, liver or kidney cancer.

This chain uses TRBV19 with TRBJ1-3; D gene ambiguous. The V end lost 4 bases, the J end lost 2 bases, and 12 bases lay between the germline ends. The CDR3 totals 15 residues. The germline CDR1 and CDR2 sequences are LNHDA and SQIVND (reference sequence). The CDR3 region is CASSTSSSPGNTIYF. The CDR3 DNA sequence: TGTGCCAGTAGTACCTCCAGTAGCCCTGGAAACACCATATATTTT.

V and J are TRBV2 and TRBJ2-7; maybe TRBD1 (6 bases). The CDR3 runs to 13 residues. The germline V gene has CDR1 SNHLY and CDR2 FYNNEI. The ends were cut back, 6 bases at V and 4 bases at J, with 13 bases in the middle. CDR3 sequence (DNA): TGTGCCAGCAGCCGACAGGAGATGTACGAGCAGTACTTC. Protein product: CASSRQEMYEQYF. Looking up the rest from reference TRBV2 and TRBJ2-7 gives the full variable domain: EPEVTQTPSHQVTQMGQEVILRCVPISNHLYFYWYRQILGQKVEFLVSFYNNEISEKSEIFDDQFSVERPDGSNFTLKIRSTKLEDSAMYFCASSRQEMYEQYFGPGTRLTVT.

The chain couples TRBV5-1 to TRBJ2-5; D ambiguous. The CDR3 has 15 amino acids. The ends were cut back, 3 bases at V and 1 base at J, with 13 bases in the middle. Germline loops: CDR1 SGHRS, CDR2 YFSETQ. The CDR3 sequence: CASSSEDRAQETQYF. In DNA, the CDR3 is TGCGCCAGCAGCTCGGAAGATCGGGCCCAAGAGACCCAGTACTTC.

The chain combines TRBV7-2 with TRBJ2-1; tentatively, D is TRBD1 or TRBD2 (6 bases each). V was trimmed by 6 bases and J by 4 bases, leaving 13 bases between them. This CDR3 is 14 amino acids long. Germline V lookup: CDR1 SGHTA, CDR2 FQGNSA. In DNA form, the CDR3 reads TGTGCCAGCAGGGCAAGAGGGGGGTACAATGAGCAGTTCTTC. Its translation: CASRARGGYNEQFF.

The V and J genes are TRBV18 and TRBJ1-6; 7 nucleotides agree with TRBD1. CDR1 is KGHSH and CDR2 is LQKENI in the germline V gene. Losses at the gene ends were 3 bases for V and 7 bases for J; bases not matched to a gene: 9. The CDR3 sequence is 16 residues long. The CDR3 sequence: CASSPGTAPGNSPLHF. DNA for the CDR3: TGTGCCAGCTCACCGGGGACAGCCCCTGGGAATTCACCCCTCCACTTT.

The genes are TRBV6-1 and TRBJ2-7, with D possibly matching TRBD2 (5 bases). CDR3 size: 15 residues. V lost 0 bases to trimming and J lost 0 bases, with 9 bases between them. Germline assignment: CDR1 MNHNS and CDR2 SASEGT. CDR3 protein: CASSEAGTSSYEQYF. The DNA for the CDR3 is TGTGCCAGCAGTGAAGCTGGCACTAGCTCCTACGAGCAGTACTTC.

This clone was observed a few times. The chain is built from TRBV11-2 and TRBJ2-4; D ambiguous. The CDR3 spans 14 residues. Germline-derived CDR1 and CDR2 are SGHAT and FQNNGV. V lost 3 bases and J 0 bases, leaving 6 bases between the germline ends. In nucleotides, the CDR3 is TGTGCCAGCAGCTTCGGTATAGCCAAAAACATTCAGTACTTC. This gives the protein CASSFGIAKNIQYF.

The V call is TRBV27, the J call TRBJ2-7, with 8 bases matching TRBD1. The ends lost 6 bases at V and 0 bases at J; junction bases unmatched: 4. This CDR3 spans 14 amino acids. Germline lookup yields CDR1 MNHEY and CDR2 SMNVEV (reference sequence). Written as DNA, the CDR3 is TGTGCCAGCAGAGGGACAGGCCTCTCCTACGAGCAGTACTTC. Protein sequence: CASRGTGLSYEQYF.

The V call is TRBV18, the J call TRBJ1-2, with a possible D match to TRBD1 (6 bases). Germline-derived CDR1 and CDR2 are KGHSH and LQKENI. CDR3 length equals 14 residues. Trimming pared 0 bases from V and 4 bases from J, leaving 9 bases between. The CDR3 here is CASSPPVRGYGYTF. The CDR3 DNA sequence: TGTGCCAGCTCACCACCCGTCAGGGGCTATGGCTACACCTTC.

The rearrangement joins TRBV5-4 to TRBJ1-4; 8 bases are a match to TRBD1. V dropped 4 bases and J dropped 4; count of bases not matched to a gene: 12. This CDR3 contains 17 residues. CDR1 is SGHNT and CDR2 is YYREEE in the germline V gene (reference sequence). The CDR3 sequence: CASSPRGPRDHNEKLFF. In DNA form, the CDR3 reads TGTGCCAGCAGCCCCAGGGGGCCACGGGACCATAATGAAAAACTGTTTTTT.

The rearrangement joins TRBV27 to TRBJ2-6; 9 bases are a match to TRBD1. This CDR3 spans 17 amino acids. J lost 2 bases, V lost 6 bases, and 8 bases had no gene match. Germline CDR1 reads MNHEY; CDR2 reads SMNVEV (reference sequence). The CDR3 region has the DNA TGTGCCAGCAGACTTGACAGGGGGATGCCTGGGGCCAACGTCCTGACTTTC. It translates to CASRLDRGMPGANVLTF. The full variable domain, with the rest looked up from reference TRBV27 and TRBJ2-6, is EAQVTQNPRYLITVTGKKLTVTCSQNMNHEYMSWYRQDPGLGLRQIYYSMNVEVTDKGDVPEGYKVSRKEKRNFPLILESPSPNQTSLYFCASRLDRGMPGANVLTFGAGSRLTVL.

The CDR3 is CSAELGRGGEKLFF. The CDR3 DNA reads TGCAGCGCCGAGCTTGGCAGGGGCGGGGAAAAACTGTTTTTT. The rearrangement links TRBV29-1 to TRBJ1-4, with D perhaps TRBD1 (6 bases). The CDR3 has 14 residues. V lost 7 bases, J lost 8 bases, and 20 bases lay in between. The germline V gene encodes CDR1 SQVTM and CDR2 ANQGSEA.

CDR3 amino acids: CASSYSGGATRGYTF. The CDR3 DNA is TGTGCCAGCAGTTACTCAGGCGGGGCTACACGGGGCTACACCTTC. The chain links TRBV6-5 to TRBJ1-2; the D gene is possibly TRBD1 (5 bases). The germline V gene encodes CDR1 MNHEY and CDR2 SVGAGI. CDR3 length: 15 amino acids. Trimming shortened V by 0 bases and J by 8 bases, and 16 bases separated the two germline ends.

The genes are TRBV10-2 and TRBJ2-5, with 12 bases identical to TRBD2. This CDR3 region has 17 residues. From germline, CDR1 is WSHSY and CDR2 SAAADI. Losses at the gene ends were 1 base for V and 4 bases for J; bases not matched to a gene: 7. This chain's CDR3 is CASSEWTSGAVGETQYF. In DNA form, the CDR3 reads TGCGCCAGCAGTGAGTGGACTAGCGGGGCGGTGGGAGAGACCCAGTACTTC.

This clone was seen a handful of times. This sequence joins TRBV9 and TRBJ1-6; D remains ambiguous. This CDR3 is 13 amino acids long. Germline CDR1 SGDLS, CDR2 YYNGEE. The V gene lost 2 bases and the J gene lost 13 bases, with 13 bases spanning the gap. CDR3 sequence: CASSVDLLGPLHF. CDR3 coding DNA: TGTGCCAGCAGCGTCGACCTCCTGGGGCCCCTCCACTTT.

This clone has a single count. The rearrangement uses TRBV2 and TRBJ2-7; 16 bases map to TRBD2. This CDR3 comprises 16 residues. The V and J ends lost 4 bases and 5 bases, in that order; junction bases with no gene match: 5. CDR1 is SNHLY and CDR2 is FYNNEI in the germline V gene. The CDR3 sequence: CASSVGLAGGQDEQYF. The CDR3 DNA is TGTGCCAGCAGTGTGGGACTAGCGGGGGGGCAGGACGAGCAGTACTTC.

In DNA form, the CDR3 reads TGTGCCATCAGTGAGGTGGTTTATGGCTACACCTTC. Its protein is CAISEVVYGYTF. The chain is built from TRBV10-3 and TRBJ1-2, with D unclear. Germline V lookup: CDR1 ENHRY, CDR2 SYGVKD. CDR3 length equals 12 residues. V dropped 2 bases and J dropped 5 bases, with 6 bases sitting between them.